The 25 T cell receptor beta chains presented below share a single source sample, sequenced in a study of neurological immune-mediated disorders. TCRdb passed the 5' RACE reads through MiXCR, listing each CDR3 protein once. The sample consists of over 55,000 distinct CDR3 sequences, roughly 10% of them appearing once. This sample's time point: longitudinal time-point 1 (baseline). The sample taken for sequencing was PBMCs. The receptor set was obtained from a male donor with HTLV-1-associated myelopathy (HAM/TSP).

This clonotype was detected ten times or more. The chain couples TRBV5-1 to TRBJ1-2; D remains ambiguous. V was shortened by 2 bases and J by 8 bases, with 13 bases between the two germline ends. This CDR3 comprises 13 residues. Germline CDR1 and CDR2: SGHRS and YFSETQ. The chain's CDR3 is CASSFRRVEGYTF. CDR3 DNA sequence: TGCGCCAGCAGCTTTCGGAGGGTGGAAGGCTACACCTTC.

This clonotype was observed many times. The CDR3 reads CASRGLAANMEQFF. As DNA, the CDR3 is TGTGCCAGCAGGGGACTAGCAGCGAATATGGAGCAGTTCTTC. The J gene is TRBJ2-1, the V gene TRBV2, with 9 bases identical to TRBD2. J was trimmed by 10 bases and V by 6 bases; bases with no gene match: 10. This CDR3 is 14 amino acids long. Germline assignment: CDR1 SNHLY and CDR2 FYNNEI.

On this clonotype: A much larger clone lies a single base off, so this may be a read error. The rearrangement uses TRBV3-1 and TRBJ2-2; 13 nucleotides align to TRBD2. The CDR3 loop spans 15 amino acids. Germline CDR1 reads LGHDT; CDR2 reads YNNKEL (reference sequence). With V trimmed by 4 bases and J by 9 bases, 5 bases remained unmatched. The CDR3 bases are TGTGCCAGCAGCCGGGGACTAGCGGGGACCAGGGAGCTGTTTTTT. This translates into CASSRGLAGTRELFF.

This clonotype was seen repeatedly, ten times or more. V and J are TRBV4-3 and TRBJ2-7; the D is unclear. The CDR3 is 16 amino acids. Germline V gene sequence: CDR1 LGHNA, CDR2 YSLEER. V was pared by 0 bases and J by 3 bases, with 15 bases between. The chain's CDR3 is CASSQDRQPELYEQYF. In nucleotides, the CDR3 is TGCGCCAGCAGCCAAGACCGACAACCGGAACTCTACGAGCAGTACTTC.

This clonotype was counted between two and nine times. The V and J genes are TRBV4-3 and TRBJ2-5; tentatively, D is TRBD2 (5 bases). Looked up from germline, CDR1 is LGHNA and CDR2 is YSLEER. Trimming removed 0 bases from V and 5 bases from J, with 10 bases in between. The CDR3 is made up of 14 amino acids. CDR3 protein: CASSQDSTGETQYF. In nucleotides, the CDR3 is TGCGCCAGCAGCCAAGATAGTACGGGGGAGACCCAGTACTTC.

This clonotype was counted ten times or more. This chain links TRBV27 with TRBJ2-3; no definite D call. CDR3 length: 16 residues. In germline, CDR1 is MNHEY, CDR2 SMNVEV (reference sequence). V lost 3 bases and J lost 0, with 13 bases in between. CDR3 in amino acids: CASSLVDTRSTDTQYF. In DNA form, the CDR3 reads TGTGCCAGCAGTTTGGTTGATACACGTAGCACAGATACGCAGTATTTT.

As concerns this clonotype: A much larger clone sits a single nucleotide away, making a read error possible. The gene calls are TRBV6-1 and TRBJ1-4; D is ambiguous. The CDR3 runs to 14 residues. V lost 0 bases, J lost 5 bases, and 7 bases lay in between. The germline CDR1 and CDR2 sequences are MNHNS and SASEGT. The CDR3: CASSEARKNEKLFF. In nucleotides, the CDR3 is TGTGCCAGCAGTGAAGCGCGTAAGAATGAAAAACTGTTTTTT.

In its sample, this clonotype was seen many times. This chain joins TRBV4-3 and TRBJ2-2; 14 positions match TRBD2. Germline loops: CDR1 LGHNA, CDR2 YSLEER. The V segment lost 4 bases and the J segment 3 bases; nucleotides outside the gene matches: 1. CDR3 size: 16 residues. CDR3 DNA: TGCGCCAGCAGCCGGGGACTAGCGGGGGACACCGGGGAGCTGTTTTTT. This translates into CASSRGLAGDTGELFF.

This clonotype has at least ten counts. This chain uses TRBV20-1 with TRBJ1-5, with D possibly TRBD1 on 5 matching bases. The CDR3 spans 14 residues. CDR1 DFQATT and CDR2 SNEGSKA come from the germline V gene (reference sequence). V was trimmed by 5 bases and J by 6 bases, leaving 17 bases between them. The CDR3 DNA sequence: TGCAGTGCTGGGGGGTCCCTCCCCAGTCAGCCCCAGCATTTT. Protein sequence: CSAGGSLPSQPQHF.

Ten or more counts support this clonotype. The chain recombines TRBV14 with TRBJ2-1; the D gene could be TRBD1 or TRBD2 (6 bases each). V dropped 0 bases and J dropped 9 bases, with 18 bases sitting between them. CDR1 SGHDN and CDR2 FVKESK come from the germline V gene. This CDR3 has 16 amino acids. The DNA of the CDR3 is TGTGCCAGCAGCCAAGATTCCCAGGGGAGGTCCGGTGAGCAGTTCTTC. It specifies CASSQDSQGRSGEQFF. The variable domain in full, with the rest retrieved from reference TRBV14 and TRBJ2-1, is EAGVTQFPSHSVIEKGQTVTLRCDPISGHDNLYWYRRVMGKEIKFLLHFVKESKQDESGMPNNRFLAERTGGTYSTLKVQPAELEDSGVYFCASSQDSQGRSGEQFFGPGTRLTVL.

This clonotype has ten or more counts. The V and J genes are TRBV6-5 and TRBJ1-2; TRBD1 is a possible D gene (5 bases). Trimming pared 6 bases from V and 7 bases from J, leaving 18 bases between. CDR3 length: 14 amino acids. Germline V gene sequence: CDR1 MNHEY, CDR2 SVGAGI. The CDR3 sequence: CASSPLGGRSGYTF. The DNA of the CDR3 is TGTGCCAGCAGCCCTCTGGGGGGTAGGAGTGGCTACACCTTC.

There are many counts of this clonotype. V usage is TRBV6-1 and J usage is TRBJ2-5, with D maybe TRBD1 (7 bases). The germline gives CDR1 MNHNS, CDR2 SASEGT. Trimming took 4 bases from V and 2 from J, leaving 8 bases between them. This CDR3 is 13 amino acids long. The CDR3 DNA reads as TGTGCCAGCAGTGCAGGGGGGCAAGAGACCCAGTACTTC. Translated: CASSAGGQETQYF.

This clonotype appeared a few times. The rearrangement links TRBV9 to TRBJ1-6; D is perhaps TRBD1 (6 bases). Germline V gene sequence: CDR1 SGDLS, CDR2 YYNGEE. This CDR3 region has 16 residues. Trimming removed 4 bases at V and 10 bases at J, with 21 bases between. The CDR3 DNA is TGTGCCAGCAGCACGACCGGGGACATTTTAATCTCACCCCTCCACTTT. Its translation is CASSTTGDILISPLHF. The whole variable domain, filled in from reference TRBV9 and TRBJ1-6, reads DSGVTQTPKHLITATGQRVTLRCSPRSGDLSVYWYQQSLDQGLQFLIQYYNGEERAKGNILERFSAQQFPDLHSELNLSSLELGDSALYFCASSTTGDILISPLHFGNGTRLTVT.

This clonotype was counted many times. The chain combines TRBV4-3 with TRBJ2-7, with a weak D call TRBD2 (5 bases). This CDR3 contains 15 residues. Trimming pared 1 base from V and 3 bases from J, leaving 13 bases between. Germline CDR1 and CDR2: LGHNA and YSLEER. Here the CDR3 reads CASSQALYRDYEQYF. CDR3 DNA: TGCGCCAGCAGCCAAGCACTCTACCGGGACTACGAGCAGTACTTC.

A remark on this clonotype: The junction differs from germline at one of its ends, possibly a read error. The chain is built from TRBV11-2 and TRBJ1-1, with D unclear. Germline-derived CDR1 and CDR2 are SGHAT and FQNNGV. The CDR3 runs to 12 residues. The CDR3 region is CASSLAGFEAIF. Here the CDR3 DNA reads TGTGCCAGCAGCTTAGCCGGTTTTGAAGCTATCTTC.

This clonotype was recorded a few times. The chain has TRBV6-5 and TRBJ2-5, with 8 positions matching TRBD1. In germline, CDR1 is MNHEY, CDR2 SVGAGI. The CDR3 is 15 amino acids. The junction had 7 bases not matched to a gene; V was cut back by 3 bases and J by 4 bases. The CDR3 DNA reads as TGTGCCAGCAGTTATACCCTAGGACAGGGAGAGACCCAGTACTTC. This codes for CASSYTLGQGETQYF.

In this sample, this clonotype turned up many times. The gene calls are TRBV15 and TRBJ1-1, with 7 positions matching TRBD1. V dropped 6 bases and J dropped 0; count of bases not matched to a gene: 4. The CDR3 length is 14 residues. The germline CDR1 and CDR2 sequences are LNHNV and YYDKDF (reference sequence). CDR3 residues: CATRQGPLNTEAFF. Written as DNA, the CDR3 is TGTGCCACCAGACAGGGGCCTCTGAACACTGAAGCTTTCTTT.

This clonotype turned up a few times. This rearrangement joins TRBV20-1 to TRBJ1-5; D is unresolved. V lost 4 bases to trimming and J lost 0 bases, with 7 bases between them. The V gene's germline CDR1 is DFQATT and CDR2 SNEGSKA (reference sequence). The CDR3 runs to 13 residues. This CDR3 reads CSATTASNQPQHF. CDR3 DNA sequence: TGCAGTGCTACAACAGCTAGCAATCAGCCCCAGCATTTT.

The table lists this clonotype with many counts. The chain links TRBV3-1 to TRBJ2-5, with TRBD2 matching 8 bases. The CDR3 has 12 amino acids. Germline V gene sequence: CDR1 LGHDT, CDR2 YNNKEL (reference sequence). J was trimmed by 10 bases and V by 4 bases; bases with no gene match: 5. The CDR3 spells CASSPFRGGQYF. The CDR3, as DNA: TGTGCCAGCAGCCCGTTCCGGGGGGGCCAGTACTTC.

The sample holds many counts of this clonotype. The chain carries TRBV2 and TRBJ1-5; TRBD1 is a possible D gene (5 bases). The CDR3 has 17 residues. CDR1 SNHLY and CDR2 FYNNEI come from the germline V gene. Trimming removed 0 bases from V and 5 bases from J, with 17 bases in between. DNA for the CDR3: TGTGCCAGCAGTGAAGCGCTCCTTCTATCCAGGGATCAGCCCCAGCATTTT. Protein sequence: CASSEALLLSRDQPQHF.

There are many counts of this clonotype. V usage is TRBV20-1 and J usage is TRBJ1-2; 7 positions match TRBD1. The V gene's germline CDR1 is DFQATT and CDR2 SNEGSKA (reference sequence). V lost 5 bases and J lost 4; bases outside the gene matches: 7. The CDR3 sequence is 13 residues long. This CDR3 is CSASATGVYGYTF. Here the CDR3 DNA reads TGCAGTGCTTCTGCTACAGGGGTCTATGGCTACACCTTC.

This clonotype was detected many times. This chain connects TRBV28 to TRBJ2-7; D remains ambiguous. Germline assignment: CDR1 MDHEN and CDR2 SYDVKM. This CDR3 comprises 13 residues. V gave up 2 bases and J gave up 6 bases, with 11 bases separating them. The CDR3 nucleotides are TGTGCCAGCAGTTTACGGTCCCCTGGCGAGCAGTACTTC. This translates into CASSLRSPGEQYF. Together with reference TRBV28 and TRBJ2-7, the CDR3 gives the full variable domain: DVKVTQSSRYLVKRTGEKVFLECVQDMDHENMFWYRQDPGLGLRLIYFSYDVKMKEKGDIPEGYSVSREKKERFSLILESASTNQTSMYLCASSLRSPGEQYFGPGTRLTVT.

This clonotype was recorded at least ten times. The chain joins TRBV24-1 to TRBJ2-1; D call uncertain. From germline, CDR1 is KGHDR and CDR2 SFDVKD. The V end lost 5 bases, the J end lost 4 bases, and 20 bases lay between the germline ends. The CDR3 sequence is 17 residues long. The CDR3 reads CATSAPGRSERYNEQFF. The CDR3 DNA reads as TGTGCCACCAGTGCCCCGGGCCGCTCGGAGAGGTACAATGAGCAGTTCTTC.

This clonotype was seen at least ten times. The chain is built from TRBV12-3 or TRBV12-4 and TRBJ1-5, with 11 positions matching TRBD1. V shed 4 bases, J shed 3 bases, and the junction held 8 bases outside the gene matches. The CDR3 has 17 residues. CDR3 region: CASSSPGQGGPNQPQHF. Here the CDR3 DNA reads TGTGCCAGCAGTTCGCCGGGACAGGGGGGACCCAATCAGCCCCAGCATTTT.

The table lists this clonotype with many counts. The rearrangement links TRBV7-2 to TRBJ1-1; TRBD1 is a possible D gene (5 bases). The V gene lost 7 bases and the J gene lost 0 bases, with 18 bases spanning the gap. The length of the CDR3 is 16 residues. CDR1 and CDR2 from the germline V gene are SGHTA and FQGNSA. This chain's CDR3 is CASNRDGSTMNTEAFF. The DNA of the CDR3 is TGTGCCAGCAATCGGGACGGTTCAACTATGAACACTGAAGCTTTCTTT.